Each of the 25 T cell receptor beta chains below was sequenced from the same sample in a study of CXCR3-negative and CXCR3-positive naive CD8 T cells. 5' RACE with UMI labels generated the TRB cDNA libraries. TCRdb processed the 5' RACE reads again and assigns one entry to each CDR3 protein, with no DNA. The sample table includes under 75,000 distinct CDR3 sequences. Source material: naive CXCR3- CD8+ T cells from blood. Subset: CD45RO-CCR7+CD27+CD95- naive CD8+ T cells lacking CXCR3 (TNR3-). The receptor source for this set is a human donor in good health. Some clones in this sample may be carry-over from other donors' samples.

The V gene is TRBV29-1, the J gene TRBJ2-7; TCRdb selects TRBD2, and the lack of DNA leaves this call unchecked. This CDR3 contains 15 residues. Per germline, CDR1 SQVTM and CDR2 ANQGSEA. This chain's CDR3 is CSVVGGEAVPYEQYF.

J is TRBJ2-1 and V is TRBV27. Germline V CDR1 and CDR2: MNHEY, SMNVEV (reference sequence). The CDR3 is 11 residues long. This chain's CDR3 is CASIAYNEQFF.

V gene TRBV3-1 combines with J gene TRBJ2-7. The germline gives CDR1 LGHDT, CDR2 YNNKEL (reference sequence). The CDR3 runs 13 residues. This CDR3 reads CASSQGLADLQYF.

This chain's CDR3 is CASSLITGALEEAFF. The gene calls are TRBV5-1 and TRBJ1-1; TCRdb lists TRBD1, though no DNA is available to test this call. Germline loops: CDR1 SGHRS, CDR2 YFSETQ. The CDR3 has 15 amino acids.

The chain couples TRBV7-8 to TRBJ2-3; the D call of TRBD1 rests on TCRdb alone, since no DNA is present to check it. This CDR3 region has 15 residues. Germline CDR1 is SGHVS and CDR2 is FQNEAQ. The CDR3 protein is CASSPRTGITDTQYF.

The CDR3 reads CSVQGWPSTDTQYF. This chain links TRBV29-1 with TRBJ2-3. CDR3 size: 14 residues. CDR1 and CDR2 from the germline V gene are SQVTM and ANQGSEA.

J is TRBJ1-1 and V is TRBV19. This CDR3 has 12 amino acids. Germline V gives CDR1 LNHDA, CDR2 SQIVND (reference sequence). Here the CDR3 reads CASSLSNLEAFF. Variable domain in full (rest from reference TRBV19 and TRBJ1-1): DGGITQSPKYLFRKEGQNVTLSCEQNLNHDAMYWYRQDPGQGLRLIYYSQIVNDFQKGDIAEGYSVSREKKESFPLTVTSAQKNPTAFYLCASSLSNLEAFFGQGTRLTVV.

The chain recombines TRBV27 with TRBJ1-1. The CDR3 sequence is 12 residues long. Germline V CDR1 and CDR2: MNHEY, SMNVEV (reference sequence). The CDR3 protein is CASSLGSQEAFF.

The chain couples TRBV12-3 or TRBV12-4 to TRBJ2-5. This CDR3 region has 14 residues. The chain's CDR3 is CASSLNRGPETQYF.

The chain recombines TRBV9 with TRBJ2-5; TCRdb reports TRBD2, a call that lacks DNA to check it against. Germline V gene data show CDR1 as SGDLS and CDR2 as YYNGEE. CDR3 length: 15 amino acids. The chain's CDR3 is CASSVTSGGSGTQYF.

The chain recombines TRBV14 with TRBJ1-1; the D call from TCRdb, TRBD1, cannot be confirmed without DNA. This CDR3 is 16 amino acids long. Germline V gene sequence: CDR1 SGHDN, CDR2 FVKESK. CDR3 loop: CASSQVGQLTRAEAFF.

This rearrangement joins TRBV28 to TRBJ2-7. Per the germline V gene, CDR1 is MDHEN and CDR2 is SYDVKM. The CDR3 is made up of 13 amino acids. The CDR3 loop is CASSFPTENEQYF.

This sequence joins TRBV4-2 and TRBJ1-2; TCRdb reports TRBD1, a call that lacks DNA to check it against. CDR1 LGHNA and CDR2 YNFKEQ come from the germline V gene. The CDR3 loop spans 16 amino acids. The chain's CDR3 is CASSQTGARGTEGYTF.

This chain links TRBV6-6 with TRBJ2-1. This CDR3 comprises 13 residues. Germline V CDR1 and CDR2: MNHNY, SVGAGI (reference sequence). This CDR3 is CASSYLSYNEQFF.

V and J are TRBV7-2 and TRBJ2-3; without DNA, the TCRdb call of TRBD1 cannot be checked. Germline CDR1 SGHTA, CDR2 FQGNSA. The CDR3 sequence is 17 residues long. The CDR3 is CASSLPGGGVATDTQYF.

V gene TRBV28 combines with J gene TRBJ1-5; TCRdb's D call, TRBD1, is unchecked because there is no DNA. The CDR3 sequence is 17 residues long. Germline V CDR1 and CDR2: MDHEN, SYDVKM. The CDR3 spells CASSLHRGFSSNQPQHF.

The chain uses TRBV6-2 or TRBV6-3 and TRBJ1-1; checking the TCRdb D call of TRBD1 is not possible without DNA. The germline V gene has CDR1 MNHEY and CDR2 SVGEGT. CDR3 length equals 15 residues. The chain's CDR3 is CATLNRGQGNTEAFF.

The V gene is TRBV7-9, the J gene TRBJ1-1. CDR1 is SEHNR and CDR2 is FQNEAQ in the germline V gene (reference sequence). CDR3 length: 14 residues. This CDR3 is CASSLTTENTEAFF.

This chain joins TRBV14 and TRBJ1-2; as DNA is missing, the TRBD1 call by TCRdb cannot be tested. CDR1 and CDR2 (germline): SGHDN, FVKESK. The CDR3 runs 13 residues. CDR3 sequence: CASSPESMGQGFF.

This sequence joins TRBV7-6 and TRBJ1-1; TCRdb names TRBD1, which stays unverified in the absence of DNA. Germline CDR1 reads SGHVS; CDR2 reads FNYEAQ. The CDR3 spans 13 residues. The CDR3 sequence is CASSAGTNTEAFF.

The V gene is TRBV29-1, the J gene TRBJ2-1; the TRBD1 assignment by TCRdb is unverifiable without DNA. The germline CDR1 and CDR2 sequences are SQVTM and ANQGSEA. This CDR3 is built from 14 residues. CDR3 loop: CSVEHPGEGNEQFF.

This chain joins TRBV7-9 and TRBJ2-1; TCRdb lists TRBD2, though no DNA is available to test this call. Germline-derived CDR1 and CDR2 are SEHNR and FQNEAQ (reference sequence). This CDR3 has 17 amino acids. The CDR3 region is CASSPRVAGAPYNEQFF.

The chain recombines TRBV29-1 with TRBJ2-1; TCRdb's D gene call, TRBD1, goes unchecked for lack of DNA. The germline CDR1 and CDR2 sequences are SQVTM and ANQGSEA. The CDR3 is 14 residues long. CDR3 protein: CSVEERTGVYEQFF.

The CDR3 sequence: CATSPTRTGKNIQYF. The rearrangement links TRBV15 to TRBJ2-4; TCRdb names TRBD1, which stays unverified in the absence of DNA. Germline V gene sequence: CDR1 LNHNV, CDR2 YYDKDF (reference sequence). CDR3 length: 15 amino acids.

The V and J genes are TRBV29-1 and TRBJ2-4. CDR3 length equals 13 residues. Germline V gives CDR1 SQVTM, CDR2 ANQGSEA. CDR3 in amino acids: CSVEDRPKNIQYF. Based on the CDR3 plus reference TRBV29-1 and TRBJ2-4, the full variable domain is SAVISQKPSRDICQRGTSLTIQCQVDSQVTMMFWYRQQPGQSLTLIATANQGSEATYESGFVIDKFPISRPNLTFSTLTVSNMSPEDSSIYLCSVEDRPKNIQYFGAGTRLSVL.